The 17 T cell receptor beta chains in this list originate from one sample, sequenced in a study of blood T cells in healthy people across ages (dated by TCRdb to 2013 to 2016). Libraries were built with 5' RACE. For sequencing, an Illumina HiSeq 2500 was employed. The second PCR ran for roughly 7 to 11 cycles and used a J-beta primer mix along with a sample-barcoded 5' primer. Using fastp at Q25 and MiXCR, TCRdb reprocessed the public reads and kept productive beta chains. Each entry merges the rows of one CDR3 protein and shows their most common DNA and genes. This sample has approximately 780,000 distinct CDR3 sequences in its table, and around 24% of those were observed once. The ten largest account for around 2.9% of the sample. These same data were also listed under a study on T cells of mothers and their children.

Source material: blood. These receptors were obtained from a boy younger than 18 in good health.

This clonotype has more than one count but fewer than ten. This chain uses TRBV2 with TRBJ1-5, with TRBD1 matching 7 bases. Germline V CDR1 and CDR2: SNHLY, FYNNEI. The CDR3 length is 15 residues. V gave up 5 bases and J gave up 5 bases; unmatched junction bases: 9. The CDR3 spells CASSLPGQQDQPQHF. For the CDR3, the DNA is TGTGCCAGCAGTTTACCGGGACAGCAGGATCAGCCCCAGCATTTT.

This clonotype has a handful of counts. The V call is TRBV6-6, the J call TRBJ2-5; 11 bases line up with TRBD2. The ends lost 6 bases at V and 2 bases at J; junction bases unmatched: 5. The CDR3 is 15 residues long. Germline CDR1 MNHNY, CDR2 SVGAGI (reference sequence). This CDR3 reads CASRSTSGAQETQYF. The CDR3 DNA follows: TGTGCCAGCAGGTCGACTAGCGGGGCTCAAGAGACCCAGTACTTC.

V is TRBV3-1 and J is TRBJ2-5; D ambiguous. Per germline, CDR1 LGHDT and CDR2 YNNKEL (reference sequence). The CDR3 is 15 amino acids. V lost 2 bases and J lost 2, with 12 bases in between. CDR3 in DNA: TGTGCCAGCAGCCAACTTGCCTTCCCGCAAGAGACCCAGTACTTC. The encoded protein is CASSQLAFPQETQYF.

This clonotype has just a few counts. This chain connects TRBV4-1 to TRBJ2-5, with D unresolved. The germline V and J ends were trimmed by 0 bases and 2 bases, with 7 bases remaining between them. CDR3 length: 14 amino acids. CDR1 is MGHRA and CDR2 is YSYEKL in the germline V gene. This chain's CDR3 is CASSQDTQQETQYF. CDR3 bases: TGCGCCAGCAGCCAAGATACCCAGCAAGAGACCCAGTACTTC.

This clonotype was seen a few times. The chain couples TRBV7-9 to TRBJ2-7; maybe TRBD2 (6 bases). This CDR3 has 20 amino acids. Trimming took off 1 base at V and 2 bases at J, with 27 bases between the two ends. Germline assignment: CDR1 SEHNR and CDR2 FQNEAQ (reference sequence). Here the CDR3 reads CASSLEGPVAASNTTYEQYF. CDR3 DNA sequence: TGTGCCAGCAGCTTAGAGGGACCCGTAGCGGCCTCAAACACTACCTACGAGCAGTACTTC.

V and J are TRBV2 and TRBJ2-5; D might be TRBD2 (7 bases). The J call may be wrong; the DNA end is better matched by TRBJ2-1. Germline CDR1 and CDR2: SNHLY and FYNNEI. The CDR3 has 15 amino acids. The CDR3 region is CASSKGGGPHNEQFF. CDR3 DNA sequence: TGTGCCAGCAGTAAGGGCGGGGGCCCCCACAATGAGCAGTTCTTC.

This clonotype has a handful of counts. This chain uses TRBV7-2 with TRBJ2-5; TRBD2 agrees at 8 bases. V shed 5 bases, J shed 5 bases, and the junction held 13 bases outside the gene matches. The V gene's germline CDR1 is SGHTA and CDR2 FQGNSA. CDR3 length: 16 amino acids. The CDR3 DNA reads TGTGCCAGCAGCCAGACGCGGGCGGGGGGCTGGGAGACCCAGTACTTC. It translates to CASSQTRAGGWETQYF.

The sample holds a few counts of this clonotype. The chain links TRBV2 to TRBJ2-5; a possible D gene is TRBD1 (6 bases). This CDR3 is built from 15 residues. Germline CDR1 and CDR2: SNHLY and FYNNEI. V lost 5 bases to trimming and J lost 3 bases, with 16 bases between them. CDR3 in amino acids: CASSLALQGKETQYF. CDR3 bases: TGTGCCAGCAGTTTGGCCCTACAGGGAAAAGAGACCCAGTACTTC.

This clonotype was seen a handful of times. The V gene is TRBV6-1, the J gene TRBJ2-3; no firm D call. V was trimmed by 1 base and J by 6 bases, leaving 11 bases between them. CDR3 length equals 14 residues. CDR1 and CDR2 from the germline V gene are MNHNS and SASEGT. DNA for the CDR3: TGTGCCAGCAGTGAAGTGGTCCCCCGGGATACGCAGTATTTT. Protein product: CASSEVVPRDTQYF.

In regard to this clonotype: A junction boundary mismatches the germline segment, possibly from a read error. The rearrangement joins TRBV5-1 to TRBJ2-5; D possibly uses TRBD1 or TRBD2 (5 bases each). The CDR3 is 15 residues long. Germline V lookup: CDR1 SGHRS, CDR2 YFSETQ. The CDR3 DNA reads TGCGCCAGCAGAGCGGTTACAGGTTTCCAAGATACCCAGTACTTC. It yields the protein CASRAVTGFQDTQYF.

There are many counts of this clonotype. The V and J genes are TRBV7-9 and TRBJ2-1; D unresolved. With 5 bases removed from V and 2 bases from J, the gap between germline ends came to 7 bases. Per germline, CDR1 SEHNR and CDR2 FQNEAQ (reference sequence). The CDR3 sequence is 13 residues long. The chain's CDR3 is CASSPIPYNEQFF. The CDR3 DNA follows: TGTGCCAGCAGCCCCATCCCCTACAATGAGCAGTTCTTC.

The chain recombines TRBV20-1 with TRBJ2-1; 11 bases match TRBD2. Germline V CDR1 and CDR2: DFQATT, SNEGSKA (reference sequence). The CDR3 covers 16 residues. V dropped 6 bases and J dropped 1; count of bases not matched to a gene: 8. The CDR3 sequence: CSAHISGGDSYNEQFF. The CDR3 DNA reads TGCAGTGCCCACATTAGCGGGGGGGATTCCTACAATGAGCAGTTCTTC.

This clonotype was seen a handful of times. The V call is TRBV7-9, the J call TRBJ2-7; tentatively, D is TRBD1 or TRBD2 (5 bases each). There are 15 residues in the CDR3. V shed 3 bases and J shed 1 base, with 13 bases lying between them. Germline CDR1 and CDR2: SEHNR and FQNEAQ (reference sequence). Here the CDR3 reads CASSLTGTVSYEQYF. The DNA for the CDR3 is TGTGCCAGCAGCTTGACCGGGACGGTATCCTACGAGCAGTACTTC.

This clonotype was recorded a few times. J is TRBJ2-5 and V is TRBV3-1; 12 nucleotides match TRBD2. The CDR3 is made up of 17 amino acids. Germline V gene lookup returns CDR1 LGHDT and CDR2 YNNKEL (reference sequence). V trimming: 4 bases; J trimming: 3 bases; junction bases outside the gene matches: 9. The CDR3 here is CASSRSLRTSGEETQYF. The DNA for the CDR3 is TGTGCCAGCAGCCGTAGTTTGAGGACTAGCGGGGAAGAGACCCAGTACTTC.

The chain recombines TRBV6-2 or TRBV6-3 with TRBJ2-4; 12 nucleotides agree with TRBD2. The CDR3 is 17 residues long. Germline V CDR1 and CDR2: MNHEY, SVGEGT. V lost 6 bases to trimming and J lost 0 bases; unmatched junction nucleotides: 6. As DNA, the CDR3 is TGTGCCAGCAGGGCAGGACTAGCGGGGAAAGCCAAAAACATTCAGTACTTC. It encodes CASRAGLAGKAKNIQYF.

This clonotype was seen more than once but under ten times. CDR3 in amino acids: CASRLAGTGAREQYF. Written as DNA, the CDR3 is TGTGCCAGCAGATTGGCCGGGACAGGGGCAAGGGAGCAGTACTTC. J is TRBJ2-7 and V is TRBV28; TRBD1 aligns across 10 bases. Trimming at V came to 6 bases and at J to 7 bases, leaving 12 bases not matched to a gene. The CDR3 has 15 amino acids. Germline values: CDR1 MDHEN, CDR2 SYDVKM.

V and J are TRBV12-3 or TRBV12-4 and TRBJ1-2, with no clear D. Between the trimmed V and J ends, which lost 3 bases and 8 bases, there was a span of 13 bases. The length of the CDR3 is 13 residues. CDR3 bases: TGTGCCAGCAGTTTGCGCCCCAGTAGGGGCTACACCTTC. It codes for CASSLRPSRGYTF.